This T cell receptor (beta chain) was sequenced during a study of T-cell memory formation after mild COVID-19. Study in general: Largely, TCR clusters stayed within a single donor. Findings and limits, study-wide: Confirmation was lacking for SARS-CoV-2 specificity of second-wave clones that peaked on day 37. The main location of contracting CD4+ clones was CM and EM, and that of contracting CD8+ clones was EMRA.

Trimming took 2 bases from V and 1 from J, leaving 11 bases between them. The germline gives CDR1 SGHTA, CDR2 FQGNSA. CDR3 length equals 16 residues. 5'RACE with constant-segment primers yielded barcoded, UMI-tagged TCR alpha and TCR beta cDNA libraries. Each CDR3 protein gets one entry after TCRdb re-called the 5' RACE reads with MiXCR. The table records 35,000 to 40,000 distinct CDR3 sequences, over 5% of them present only once. To note about this clonotype: Its target is not known.

The sample comprised PBMCs or a T cell subset sorted from them (not recorded which). The chain has TRBV7-2 and TRBJ2-2, with D maybe TRBD2 (5 bases). The clonotype was recovered from an adult who had mild COVID-19 (a few samples of this study predate the infection). Cell type and time point are not known. DNA of the CDR3: TGTGCCAGCAGCTTATTTGGCAGCGGGAACACCGGGGAGCTGTTTTTT. Residues: CASSLFGSGNTGELFF.